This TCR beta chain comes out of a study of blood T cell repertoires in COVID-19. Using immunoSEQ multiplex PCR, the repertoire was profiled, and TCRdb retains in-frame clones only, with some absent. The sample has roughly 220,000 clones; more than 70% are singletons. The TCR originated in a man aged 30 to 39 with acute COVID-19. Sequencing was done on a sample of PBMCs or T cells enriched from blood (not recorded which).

CDR3 in DNA: TGTGCCAGCAGCCCCGGCGGACTAGCCTACGAGCAGTACTTC. Amino acid sequence: CASSPGGLAYEQYF. The V and J genes are TRBV9 and TRBJ2-7; 7 nucleotides agree with TRBD2. After removal of 4 bases from V and 2 bases from J, the junction contained 6 bases not matched to a gene. This CDR3 contains 14 residues. Germline assignment: CDR1 SGDLS and CDR2 YYNGEE.